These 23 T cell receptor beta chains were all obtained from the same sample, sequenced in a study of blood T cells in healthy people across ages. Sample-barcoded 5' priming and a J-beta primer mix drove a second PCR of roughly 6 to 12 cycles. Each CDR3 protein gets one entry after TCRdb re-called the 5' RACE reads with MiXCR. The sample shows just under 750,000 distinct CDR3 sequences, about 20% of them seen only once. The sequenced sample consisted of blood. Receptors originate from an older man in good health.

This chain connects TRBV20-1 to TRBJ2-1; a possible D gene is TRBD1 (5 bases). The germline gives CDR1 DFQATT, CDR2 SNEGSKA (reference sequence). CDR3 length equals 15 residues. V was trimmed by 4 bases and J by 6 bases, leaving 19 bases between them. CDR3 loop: CSANRPQGVGNEQFF. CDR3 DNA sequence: TGCAGTGCTAACCGACCTCAGGGCGTTGGCAATGAGCAGTTCTTC.

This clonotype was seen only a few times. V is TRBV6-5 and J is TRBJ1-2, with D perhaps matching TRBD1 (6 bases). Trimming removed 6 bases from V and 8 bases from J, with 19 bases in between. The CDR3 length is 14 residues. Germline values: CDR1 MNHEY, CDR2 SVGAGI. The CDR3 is CASSSLGGLRGYTF. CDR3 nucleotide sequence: TGTGCCAGCAGCTCCCTTGGGGGGCTCAGGGGCTACACCTTC.

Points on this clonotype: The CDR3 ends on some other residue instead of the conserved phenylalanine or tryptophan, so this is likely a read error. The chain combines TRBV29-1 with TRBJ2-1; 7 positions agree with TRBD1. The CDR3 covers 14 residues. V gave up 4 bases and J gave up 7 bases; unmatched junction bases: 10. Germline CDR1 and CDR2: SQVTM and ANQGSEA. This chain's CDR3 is CSVGRPGGTNEQFS. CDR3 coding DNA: TGCAGCGTTGGGAGGCCAGGGGGTACGAATGAGCAGTTCTCC.

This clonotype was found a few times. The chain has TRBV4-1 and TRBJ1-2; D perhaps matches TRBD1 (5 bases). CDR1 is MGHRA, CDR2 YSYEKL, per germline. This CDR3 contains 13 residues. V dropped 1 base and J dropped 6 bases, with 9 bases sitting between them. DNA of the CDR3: TGCGCCAGCAGCCAAGGACTAGGGGATGGCTACACCTTC. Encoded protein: CASSQGLGDGYTF.

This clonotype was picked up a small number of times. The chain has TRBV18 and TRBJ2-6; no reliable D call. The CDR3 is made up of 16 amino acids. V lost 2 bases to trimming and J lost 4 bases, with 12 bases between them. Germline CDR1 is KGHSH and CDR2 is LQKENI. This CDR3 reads CASSPSFQSGANVLTF. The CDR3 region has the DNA TGTGCCAGCTCACCATCGTTCCAGTCGGGGGCCAACGTCCTGACTTTC.

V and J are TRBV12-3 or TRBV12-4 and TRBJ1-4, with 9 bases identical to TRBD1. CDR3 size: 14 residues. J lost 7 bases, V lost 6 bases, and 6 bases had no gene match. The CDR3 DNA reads TGTGCCAGCAGCTCGGACAGGGGCCTTGAAAAACTGTTTTTT. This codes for CASSSDRGLEKLFF.

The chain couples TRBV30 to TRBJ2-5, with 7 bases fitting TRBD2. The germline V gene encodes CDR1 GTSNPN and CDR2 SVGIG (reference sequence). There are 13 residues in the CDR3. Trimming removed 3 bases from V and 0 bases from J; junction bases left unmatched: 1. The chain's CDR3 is CAWSRGDQETQYF. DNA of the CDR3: TGTGCCTGGAGCCGGGGGGACCAAGAGACCCAGTACTTC. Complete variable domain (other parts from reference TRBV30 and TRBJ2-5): SQTIHQWPATLVQPVGSPLSLECTVEGTSNPNLYWYRQAAGRGLQLLFYSVGIGQISSEVPQNLSASRPQDRQFILSSKKLLLSDSGFYLCAWSRGDQETQYFGPGTRLLVL.

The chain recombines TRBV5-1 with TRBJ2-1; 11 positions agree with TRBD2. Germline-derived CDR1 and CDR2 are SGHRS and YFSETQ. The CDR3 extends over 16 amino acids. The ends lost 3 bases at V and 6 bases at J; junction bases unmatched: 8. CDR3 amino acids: CASSSLSSGRINEQFF. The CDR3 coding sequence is TGCGCCAGCAGCTCATTATCTAGCGGGAGGATCAATGAGCAGTTCTTC.

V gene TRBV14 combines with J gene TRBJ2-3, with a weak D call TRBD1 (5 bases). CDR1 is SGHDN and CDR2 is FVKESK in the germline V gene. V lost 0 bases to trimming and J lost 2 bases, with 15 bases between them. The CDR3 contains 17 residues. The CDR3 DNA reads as TGTGCCAGCAGCCAAGAAATAGGACACAAATTCACAGATACGCAGTATTTT. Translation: CASSQEIGHKFTDTQYF.

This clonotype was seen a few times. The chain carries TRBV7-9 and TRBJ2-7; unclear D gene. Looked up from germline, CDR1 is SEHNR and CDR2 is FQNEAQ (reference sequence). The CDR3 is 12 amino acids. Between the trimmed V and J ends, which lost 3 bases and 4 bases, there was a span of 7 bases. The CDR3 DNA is TGTGCCAGCAGCTTGTTCTTGTACGAGCAGTACGTC. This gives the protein CASSLFLYEQYV.

The CDR3 loop is CASSYIQIEQFF. The CDR3 DNA reads TGTGCCAGCAGTTACATCCAGATCGAGCAGTTCTTC. The chain uses TRBV6-6 and TRBJ2-7; D gene unclear. The J call is doubtful: the DNA matches TRBJ2-1 better. From germline, CDR1 is MNHNY and CDR2 SVGAGI (reference sequence). CDR3 length equals 12 residues.

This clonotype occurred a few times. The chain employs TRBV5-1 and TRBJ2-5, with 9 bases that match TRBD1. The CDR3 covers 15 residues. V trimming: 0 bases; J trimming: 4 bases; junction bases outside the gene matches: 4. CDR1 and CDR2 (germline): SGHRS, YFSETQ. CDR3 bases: TGCGCCAGCAGCTTGGCCAACAGGGGGCGAGAGACCCAGTACTTC. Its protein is CASSLANRGRETQYF. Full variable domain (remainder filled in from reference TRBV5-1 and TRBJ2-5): KAGVTQTPRYLIKTRGQQVTLSCSPISGHRSVSWYQQTPGQGLQFLFEYFSETQRNKGNFPGRFSGRQFSNSRSEMNVSTLELGDSALYLCASSLANRGRETQYFGPGTRLLVL.

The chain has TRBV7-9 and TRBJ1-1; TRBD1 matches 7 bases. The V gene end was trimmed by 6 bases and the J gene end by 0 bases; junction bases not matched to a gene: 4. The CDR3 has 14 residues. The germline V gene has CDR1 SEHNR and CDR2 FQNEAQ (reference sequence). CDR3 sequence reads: CASSAGGMNTEAFF. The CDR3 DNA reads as TGTGCCAGCAGTGCAGGGGGTATGAACACTGAAGCTTTCTTT.

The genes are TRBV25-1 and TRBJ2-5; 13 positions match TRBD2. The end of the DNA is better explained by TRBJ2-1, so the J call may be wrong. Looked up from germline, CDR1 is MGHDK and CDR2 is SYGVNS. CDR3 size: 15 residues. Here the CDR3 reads CASSGLAGGNNEQFF. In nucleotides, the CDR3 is TGTGCCAGCAGTGGACTAGCGGGGGGTAACAATGAGCAGTTCTTC.

The CDR3 DNA sequence: TGTGCCAGCAGTTTAACTAGCGGGAGTAAGGAGACCCAGTACTTC. It encodes CASSLTSGSKETQYF. The chain recombines TRBV12-3 or TRBV12-4 with TRBJ2-5; 11 positions agree with TRBD2. The CDR3 contains 15 residues. With 2 bases clipped from V and 5 bases from J, the junction kept 4 bases outside the gene matches.

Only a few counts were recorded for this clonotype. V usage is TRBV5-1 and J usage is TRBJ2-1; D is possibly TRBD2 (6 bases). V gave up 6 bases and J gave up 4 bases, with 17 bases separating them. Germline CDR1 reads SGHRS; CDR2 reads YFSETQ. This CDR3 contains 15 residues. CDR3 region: CASKPRASDYNEQFF. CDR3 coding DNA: TGCGCCAGCAAACCTAGGGCTAGCGATTACAATGAGCAGTTCTTC.

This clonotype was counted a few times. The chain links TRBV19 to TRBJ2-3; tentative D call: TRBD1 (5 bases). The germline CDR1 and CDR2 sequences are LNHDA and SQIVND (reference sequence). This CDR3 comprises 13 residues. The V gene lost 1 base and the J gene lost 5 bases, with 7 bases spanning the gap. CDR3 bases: TGTGCCAGTAGTATAGGACAGCTAGATACGCAGTATTTT. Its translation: CASSIGQLDTQYF.

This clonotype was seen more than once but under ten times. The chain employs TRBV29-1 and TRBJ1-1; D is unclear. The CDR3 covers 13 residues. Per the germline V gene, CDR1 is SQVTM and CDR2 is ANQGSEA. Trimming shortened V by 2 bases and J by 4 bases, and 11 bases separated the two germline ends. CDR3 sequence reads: CSVEFGIATEAFF. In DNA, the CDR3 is TGCAGCGTTGAATTCGGGATCGCCACTGAAGCTTTCTTT.

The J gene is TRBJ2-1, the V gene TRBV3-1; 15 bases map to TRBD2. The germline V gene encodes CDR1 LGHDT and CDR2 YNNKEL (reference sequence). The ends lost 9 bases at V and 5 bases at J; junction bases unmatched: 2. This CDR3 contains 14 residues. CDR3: CARGTSGRHNEQFF. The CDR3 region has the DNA TGTGCCAGGGGGACTAGCGGGAGGCACAATGAGCAGTTCTTC.

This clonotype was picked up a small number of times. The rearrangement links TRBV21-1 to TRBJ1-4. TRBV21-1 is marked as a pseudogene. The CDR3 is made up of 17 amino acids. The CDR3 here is CTSLPSGGREADGKLFF. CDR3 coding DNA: TGTACCAGCCTTCCTTCGGGCGGCAGGGAGGCAGATGGGAAACTGTTTTTT.

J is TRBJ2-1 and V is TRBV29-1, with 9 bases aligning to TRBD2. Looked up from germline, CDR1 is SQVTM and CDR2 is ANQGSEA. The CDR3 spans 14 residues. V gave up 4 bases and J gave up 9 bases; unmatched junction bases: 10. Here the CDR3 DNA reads TGCAGCGTTGGAGTAGCGGGAGTGAGGGTTGAGCAGTTCTTC. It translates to CSVGVAGVRVEQFF.

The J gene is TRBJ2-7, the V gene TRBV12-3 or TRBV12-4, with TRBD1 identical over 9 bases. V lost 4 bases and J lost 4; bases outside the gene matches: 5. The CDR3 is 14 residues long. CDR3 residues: CASSSGQGWYEQYF. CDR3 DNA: TGTGCCAGCAGTTCAGGACAGGGGTGGTACGAGCAGTACTTC.

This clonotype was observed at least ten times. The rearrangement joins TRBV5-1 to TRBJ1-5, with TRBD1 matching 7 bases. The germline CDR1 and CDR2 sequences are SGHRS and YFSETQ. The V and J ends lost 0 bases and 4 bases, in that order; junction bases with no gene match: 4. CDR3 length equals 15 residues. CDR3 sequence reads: CASSLEGAGNQPQHF. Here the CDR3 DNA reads TGCGCCAGCAGCTTGGAGGGGGCAGGTAATCAGCCCCAGCATTTT.